This T cell receptor (beta chain) was recorded in a study of graft-versus-host responses after intestinal transplantation. In the study overall: For two to four years after anti-thymocyte globulin induction, all recipients took tacrolimus and steroids.

V was cut by 10 bases and J by 5 bases, with 11 bases left in between. This CDR3 spans 11 amino acids. Germline V CDR1 and CDR2: MDHEN, SYDVKM. This clone was observed once. The antigen is unknown. Method: immunoSEQ multiplex PCR; TCRdb's copy keeps in-frame clones and lacks some. This repertoire shows some 85,000 clones, less than 95% found once; its top ten account for roughly 0.44%. Broader study findings: Circulating GvH clone levels at their peak were associated with HvG declines (early post-transplant).

This receptor was identified in a human donor who was the organ donor for an intestinal transplant. The specimen comprised unstimulated CD8+ T cells sorted from spleen or lymph node cells, sampled before transplant. J is TRBJ1-1 and V is TRBV28; D gene ambiguous. The CDR3 sequence: CATRPGTEAFF. CDR3 nucleotide sequence: TGTGCCACCCGACCGGGGACTGAAGCTTTCTTT.